The 31 T cell receptor beta chains in this list originate from one sample, sequenced in a study of blood T cells in healthy people across ages. A J-beta primer mix and a sample-barcoded 5' primer were used in a second PCR of roughly 6 to 12 cycles. TCRdb independently ran MiXCR on the 5' RACE reads; one entry per CDR3 protein. The sample lists around 1,000,000 distinct CDR3 sequences; under 30% were seen once. This sample was shared with a second study, whose subject was T cells of mothers and their children.

Sequenced input: blood. The receptor source for this set is a girl aged 2-9 years in good health.

The chain couples TRBV5-6 to TRBJ1-6, with D tentatively TRBD1 (5 bases). The germline V and J ends were trimmed by 4 bases and 4 bases, with 15 bases remaining between them. The CDR3 runs to 16 residues. Germline V gene data show CDR1 as SGHDT and CDR2 as YYEEEE. CDR3 region: CASSASGTEYNSPLHF. In nucleotides, the CDR3 is TGTGCCAGCAGCGCGTCCGGGACGGAATATAATTCACCCCTCCACTTT.

This clonotype was observed once. The chain is built from TRBV9 and TRBJ2-5; D uncertain. The assigned J gene may be wrong: the sequence end matches TRBJ2-7 better. The CDR3 has 14 residues. The germline V gene has CDR1 SGDLS and CDR2 YYNGEE. CDR3 sequence: CASSGGQDFYEQYF. CDR3 in DNA: TGTGCCAGCAGTGGTGGGCAGGATTTCTACGAGCAGTACTTC.

V usage is TRBV20-1 and J usage is TRBJ1-2; 7 bases agree with TRBD1. CDR3 length equals 14 residues. Germline CDR1 and CDR2: DFQATT and SNEGSKA (reference sequence). The junction had 13 bases not matched to a gene; V was cut back by 5 bases and J by 7 bases. This CDR3 is CSALDRERHRGYTF. The CDR3 coding sequence is TGCAGTGCTCTCGACAGGGAACGTCATCGTGGCTACACCTTC.

A few counts support this clonotype. Here the CDR3 reads CSVNRGTEQFF. Written as DNA, the CDR3 is TGCAGCGTAAACAGGGGTACTGAGCAGTTCTTC. The gene calls are TRBV29-1 and TRBJ2-1; 7 nucleotides align to TRBD1. CDR3 size: 11 residues. Germline CDR1 is SQVTM and CDR2 is ANQGSEA. V lost 6 bases to trimming and J lost 9 bases; unmatched junction nucleotides: 5.

J is TRBJ2-1 and V is TRBV7-9; D ambiguous. The CDR3 contains 15 residues. V lost 8 bases, J lost 0 bases, and 14 bases lay in between. Looked up from germline, CDR1 is SEHNR and CDR2 is FQNEAQ (reference sequence). The CDR3, as DNA: TGTGCCAGCGGCCAGGTAGATTTCTCCTACAATGAGCAGTTCTTC. It codes for CASGQVDFSYNEQFF.

In its sample, this clonotype was seen a few times. V and J are TRBV14 and TRBJ2-5; TRBD1 might be the D (6 bases). There are 17 residues in the CDR3. V gave up 1 base and J gave up 5 bases, with 20 bases separating them. CDR1 is SGHDN, CDR2 FVKESK, per germline. The CDR3 DNA is TGTGCCAGCAGCCAAGCCAACAGGGTTCGAATATGGGAGACCCAGTACTTC. Protein sequence: CASSQANRVRIWETQYF.

This clonotype was picked up a small number of times. CDR3 DNA: TGTGCCAGCACCGAATTCGGGACTAGCGGGAGTTCTGAGCAGTTCTTC. As protein: CASTEFGTSGSSEQFF. The chain couples TRBV6-6 to TRBJ2-1; the match to TRBD2 covers 14 bases. The CDR3 is 16 amino acids. J gave up 9 bases and V 7 bases, and 11 bases lay outside the gene matches. The germline V gene has CDR1 MNHNY and CDR2 SVGAGI (reference sequence).

The V and J genes are TRBV3-1 and TRBJ2-6; 8 positions match TRBD1. Germline V gene data show CDR1 as LGHDT and CDR2 as YNNKEL (reference sequence). The CDR3 loop spans 16 amino acids. Germline trimming cut 5 bases from V and 4 bases from J; bases unmatched to any gene: 7. This CDR3 reads CASSYQGAGGANVLTF. In DNA form, the CDR3 reads TGTGCCAGCAGCTATCAGGGGGCTGGCGGGGCCAACGTCCTGACTTTC.

The genes are TRBV7-2 and TRBJ2-3; 12 bases agree with TRBD2. Germline assignment: CDR1 SGHTA and CDR2 FQGNSA. J gave up 5 bases and V 0 bases, and 6 bases lay outside the gene matches. The length of the CDR3 is 17 residues. The CDR3: CASSLALAGGPIDTQYF. The CDR3 DNA sequence: TGTGCCAGCAGCTTAGCGCTAGCGGGGGGGCCGATAGATACGCAGTATTTT. Supplemented by reference TRBV7-2 and TRBJ2-3, the full variable domain reads GAGVSQSPSNKVTEKGKDVELRCDPISGHTALYWYRQSLGQGLEFLIYFQGNSAPDKSGLPSDRFSAERTGGSVSTLTIQRTQQEDSAVYLCASSLALAGGPIDTQYFGPGTRLTVL.

The chain links TRBV20-1 to TRBJ1-4, with 8 positions matching TRBD1. Trimming at V came to 3 bases and at J to 6 bases, leaving 12 bases not matched to a gene. Germline-derived CDR1 and CDR2 are DFQATT and SNEGSKA (reference sequence). The CDR3 contains 16 residues. The CDR3 DNA reads TGCAGTGCTAGGGCCACACTCGGGACAGGATATGAAAAACTGTTTTTT. Its protein is CSARATLGTGYEKLFF.

This clonotype has just a few counts. The rearrangement links TRBV5-1 to TRBJ1-1; 7 positions agree with TRBD1. The junction had 6 bases not matched to a gene; V was cut back by 6 bases and J by 4 bases. The germline CDR1 and CDR2 sequences are SGHRS and YFSETQ. CDR3 length equals 13 residues. The CDR3 reads CASTTGSGTEAFF. The CDR3 coding sequence is TGCGCCAGCACGACAGGGAGCGGCACTGAAGCTTTCTTT.

The chain uses TRBV21-1 and TRBJ2-3; the table's D gene call, TRBD2, was not cross checked with the DNA. TRBV21-1 is an annotated pseudogene. CDR3 size: 19 residues. The CDR3 sequence: CASSNLGASGGKGTDTQYF. The CDR3 nucleotides read TGTGCCAGCAGCAACCTTGGAGCTAGCGGGGGGAAGGGTACAGATACGCAGTATTTT.

V and J are TRBV20-1 and TRBJ2-5, with D possibly matching TRBD2 (5 bases). The CDR3 is 11 amino acids. Germline V gene lookup returns CDR1 DFQATT and CDR2 SNEGSKA (reference sequence). Trimming left V 5 bases short and J 6 bases short, with 10 bases between. CDR3 DNA sequence: TGCAGTGCTCCGACGGGGAAGACCCAGTACTTC. Translating it yields CSAPTGKTQYF.

The chain uses TRBV15 and TRBJ2-3; D gene ambiguous. The CDR3 is made up of 13 amino acids. With 0 bases removed from V and 7 bases from J, the gap between germline ends came to 8 bases. Germline loops: CDR1 LNHNV, CDR2 YYDKDF (reference sequence). The CDR3 is CATSRDRQNTQYF. The CDR3 DNA reads as TGTGCCACCAGCAGAGATCGCCAGAATACGCAGTATTTT.

This chain links TRBV4-3 with TRBJ1-4; D perhaps matches TRBD1 (5 bases). Trimming shortened V by 0 bases and J by 14 bases, and 16 bases separated the two germline ends. Germline V CDR1 and CDR2: LGHNA, YSLEER. The CDR3 spans 14 residues. The DNA for the CDR3 is TGCGCCAGCAGCCAAGATCGTGGGGGGAGTTGGCTGTTTTTT. Amino acid sequence: CASSQDRGGSWLFF.

This clonotype was counted only a few times. The genes are TRBV2 and TRBJ2-6, with D tentatively TRBD1 (5 bases). Germline V gene sequence: CDR1 SNHLY, CDR2 FYNNEI. The CDR3 totals 16 residues. The V and J ends lost 1 base and 4 bases respectively, with 11 bases between them. CDR3 protein: CASSEVEGVGANVLTF. The CDR3 bases are TGTGCCAGCAGTGAAGTAGAAGGGGTCGGGGCCAACGTCCTGACTTTC. Full variable domain (outside the CDR3, taken from reference TRBV2 and TRBJ2-6): EPEVTQTPSHQVTQMGQEVILRCVPISNHLYFYWYRQILGQKVEFLVSFYNNEISEKSEIFDDQFSVERPDGSNFTLKIRSTKLEDSAMYFCASSEVEGVGANVLTFGAGSRLTVL.

The J gene is TRBJ2-7, the V gene TRBV18; 8 bases map to TRBD2. The V and J ends lost 5 bases and 2 bases, in that order; junction bases with no gene match: 17. The CDR3 is 18 residues long. CDR1 and CDR2 from the germline V gene are KGHSH and LQKENI. The CDR3 protein is CASSEQEGFSGVTYEQYF. The CDR3 nucleotides read TGTGCCAGCTCAGAACAAGAAGGGTTTAGCGGGGTTACCTACGAGCAGTACTTC.

This clonotype appeared a few times. The chain couples TRBV20-1 to TRBJ2-7; TRBD2 might be the D (6 bases). The germline gives CDR1 DFQATT, CDR2 SNEGSKA (reference sequence). The CDR3 is made up of 15 amino acids. V was trimmed by 4 bases and J by 3 bases, leaving 19 bases between them. The CDR3 DNA reads TGCAGTGCTAAAGGGGCGCGTGGCGGGAACTACGAGCAGTACTTC. This sequence encodes CSAKGARGGNYEQYF.

The CDR3: CASSLAGTGMTEAFF. The CDR3 DNA reads TGTGCCAGCAGCTTAGCCGGGACAGGTATGACTGAAGCTTTCTTT. J is TRBJ1-1 and V is TRBV7-2; TRBD1 aligns across 8 bases. V lost 0 bases and J lost 5; bases outside the gene matches: 5. The V gene's germline CDR1 is SGHTA and CDR2 FQGNSA. The CDR3 covers 15 residues.

This clonotype was counted between two and nine times. V gene TRBV6-5 combines with J gene TRBJ1-2, with TRBD1 matching 11 bases. V was clipped by 2 bases and J by 9 bases; unmatched bases: 5. Germline V gives CDR1 MNHEY, CDR2 SVGAGI. The CDR3 is 14 amino acids. The CDR3 region has the DNA TGTGCCAGCAGTTACCCCGGGACAGGGGGGAGCTACACCTTC. Residues: CASSYPGTGGSYTF.

This clonotype showed up just a few times. An end of the junction does not agree with germline; a read error may underlie this. The chain links TRBV7-9 to TRBJ2-5; 12 nucleotides match TRBD2. The DNA end is more similar to TRBJ2-1, so the J call may be wrong. Germline-derived CDR1 and CDR2 are SEHNR and FQNEAQ (reference sequence). This CDR3 spans 15 amino acids. CDR3 in DNA: TGTGCCAGCAGCTTAGGACTAGCGGGGGACAATGGGCAGTTCTTC. It codes for CASSLGLAGDNGQFF.

Here the CDR3 reads CSVKAVDTQYF. The CDR3 coding sequence is TGCAGCGTGAAAGCGGTAGATACGCAGTATTTT. The V call is TRBV29-1, the J call TRBJ2-3; D might be TRBD2 (5 bases). Germline values: CDR1 SQVTM, CDR2 ANQGSEA. The germline V and J ends were trimmed by 6 bases and 5 bases, with 9 bases remaining between them. This CDR3 has 11 residues.

The chain combines TRBV29-1 with TRBJ2-2; the match to TRBD2 covers 7 bases. V lost 7 bases to trimming and J lost 4 bases; unmatched junction nucleotides: 6. The CDR3 covers 13 residues. In germline, CDR1 is SQVTM, CDR2 ANQGSEA. The CDR3 nucleotides read TGCAGCGCAAGACTAGCCCCCACCGGGGAGCTGTTTTTT. The encoded protein is CSARLAPTGELFF.

This clonotype was seen only a few times. This chain connects TRBV24-1 to TRBJ2-4; TRBD1 aligns across 10 bases. In germline, CDR1 is KGHDR, CDR2 SFDVKD. The CDR3 is 16 amino acids. V trimming: 2 bases; J trimming: 8 bases; junction bases outside the gene matches: 8. DNA for the CDR3: TGTGCCACCAGTGATTCGCCGGGGACAGGGGTGGACATTCAGTACTTC. It specifies CATSDSPGTGVDIQYF.

The chain is built from TRBV29-1 and TRBJ2-7, with D maybe TRBD2 (6 bases). In germline, CDR1 is SQVTM, CDR2 ANQGSEA. This CDR3 spans 16 amino acids. V lost 0 bases, J lost 2 bases, and 17 bases lay in between. Written as DNA, the CDR3 is TGCAGCGTTGAAGATCAACGCACGGGAGTCCCCTACGAGCAGTACTTC. It yields the protein CSVEDQRTGVPYEQYF.

This clonotype was counted only a few times. The chain recombines TRBV7-3 with TRBJ2-7; D may correspond to TRBD1 or TRBD2 (5 bases each). The J call may be incorrect, as the DNA end agrees better with TRBJ2-1. The CDR3 contains 16 residues. Germline lookup yields CDR1 SGHTA and CDR2 FQGTGA. CDR3 region: CASSLRSGTTYNEQFF. The DNA of the CDR3 is TGTGCCAGCAGCTTAAGATCGGGGACCACCTACAATGAGCAGTTCTTC.

This clonotype has a count of ten or more. Compared with germline, one end of the junction differs, possibly owing to a read error. The DNA of the CDR3 is TGTGCCAGCAGCTTAGCTGGGGTTGAGCAGTACTTC. This translates into CASSLAGVEQYF. J is TRBJ2-7 and V is TRBV12-3 or TRBV12-4; no definite D call. This CDR3 region has 12 residues.

A few counts support this clonotype. This chain joins TRBV5-1 and TRBJ2-5, with TRBD1 as a possible D gene (6 bases). Trimming took off 4 bases at V and 2 bases at J, with 15 bases between the two ends. Germline values: CDR1 SGHRS, CDR2 YFSETQ. The CDR3 length is 15 residues. CDR3 nucleotide sequence: TGCGCCAGCAGCCCCGGACTCACAGGGCAAGAGACCCAGTACTTC. Its protein product is CASSPGLTGQETQYF.

This chain links TRBV7-2 with TRBJ2-1, with 7 bases lining up with TRBD2. After removal of 0 bases from V and 10 bases from J, the junction contained 6 bases not matched to a gene. This CDR3 has 14 residues. CDR1 is SGHTA, CDR2 FQGNSA, per germline. Here the CDR3 DNA reads TGTGCCAGCAGCTTAGCGGGACTATCCACAGAGCAGTTCTTC. Translated: CASSLAGLSTEQFF.

The chain couples TRBV11-2 to TRBJ2-7; D unresolved. The CDR3 has 13 residues. Germline V gives CDR1 SGHAT, CDR2 FQNNGV. V shed 6 bases and J shed 0 bases, with 9 bases lying between them. DNA of the CDR3: TGTGCCAGCAGGCATCCACGCTCCTACGAGCAGTACTTC. Protein product: CASRHPRSYEQYF. The full variable domain, with the rest looked up from reference TRBV11-2 and TRBJ2-7, is EAGVAQSPRYKIIEKRQSVAFWCNPISGHATLYWYQQILGQGPKLLIQFQNNGVVDDSQLPKDRFSAERLKGVDSTLKIQPAKLEDSAVYLCASRHPRSYEQYFGPGTRLTVT.

The V gene is TRBV28, the J gene TRBJ2-5, with TRBD1 as a possible D gene (6 bases). The DNA matches TRBJ2-1 better at its end, which makes the J call doubtful. The germline V gene encodes CDR1 MDHEN and CDR2 SYDVKM. The CDR3 contains 17 residues. CDR3 loop: CASSTLLGGELNNEQFF. The CDR3 DNA is TGTGCCAGCAGTACCCTACTAGGGGGAGAGCTTAACAATGAGCAGTTCTTC.